This is a list of T cell receptor beta chains from one sample in a study of blood T cell repertoires in COVID-19. Produced via immunoSEQ multiplex PCR; TCRdb's table is partial and in-frame only. The sample comprises hundreds of thousands of clones, 88% of which are singletons, and approximately 7.4% rests with the top ten. The source material was peripheral blood. The receptors originated from a woman aged 70-85 years with COVID-19, enrolled during active disease. The CDR3 runs from the conserved cysteine through the conserved F or W. The D gene is left open where the match is weak. Clone size is shown for a subset of rows, as once, few, many or a class of expanded clone.

>TRBJ1-1|NA|TRBV19|NA
CASMAEDWTEAFF
TGTGCCAGTATGGCAGAGGATTGGACTGAAGCTTTCTTT
>TRBJ1-1|TRBD1|TRBV3-1/TRBV3-2|NA
CASSQTGVGTEAFF
TGTGCCAGCAGCCAAACAGGGGTAGGGACTGAAGCTTTCTTT
>TRBJ1-2|NA|TRBV19|NA
CASSIKGGANYGYTF
TGTGCCAGTAGTATAAAGGGAGGAGCTAACTATGGCTACACCTTC
>TRBJ1-5|NA|TRBV11-2|NA
CASSLGRFQPQHF
TGTGCCAGCAGCTTAGGGAGGTTCCAGCCCCAGCATTTT
>TRBJ1-2|NA|TRBV6-2/TRBV6-3|few
CASSYVGDYGYTF
TGTGCCAGCAGTTACGTCGGGGACTATGGCTACACCTTC
>TRBJ1-3|NA|TRBV19|NA
CASTLPSSGNTIYF
TGTGCCAGTACTCTACCGAGCTCTGGAAACACCATATATTTT
>TRBJ1-1|TRBD1|TRBV14|NA
CASSQQGGRGAFF
TGTGCCAGCAGCCAACAAGGGGGCAGGGGGGCTTTCTTT
>TRBJ2-1|TRBD2|TRBV18|NA
CASSPASGGGYNEQFF
TGTGCCAGCTCACCCGCTAGCGGGGGCGGGTACAATGAGCAGTTCTTC
>TRBJ1-3|NA|TRBV7-2|once
CASIPAGPRNTIYF
TGTGCCAGCATCCCCGCGGGCCCCCGAAACACCATATATTTT
>TRBJ1-4|TRBD1|TRBV14|NA
CASSQDRHRGLEKLFF
TGTGCCAGCAGCCAAGATCGTCACAGGGGACTGGAAAAACTGTTTTTT
>TRBJ2-3|TRBD1|TRBV9|once
CASSAQPGQATDTQYF
TGTGCCAGCAGCGCTCAACCGGGACAGGCAACAGATACGCAGTATTTT
>TRBJ2-2|NA|TRBV5-1|NA
CASSLAGTGELFF
TGCGCCAGCAGCTTAGCAGGCACCGGGGAGCTGTTTTTT
>TRBJ1-3|NA|TRBV5-1|once
CASSRDSSGNTIYF
TGCGCCAGCAGTCGTGACAGTTCTGGAAACACCATATATTTT